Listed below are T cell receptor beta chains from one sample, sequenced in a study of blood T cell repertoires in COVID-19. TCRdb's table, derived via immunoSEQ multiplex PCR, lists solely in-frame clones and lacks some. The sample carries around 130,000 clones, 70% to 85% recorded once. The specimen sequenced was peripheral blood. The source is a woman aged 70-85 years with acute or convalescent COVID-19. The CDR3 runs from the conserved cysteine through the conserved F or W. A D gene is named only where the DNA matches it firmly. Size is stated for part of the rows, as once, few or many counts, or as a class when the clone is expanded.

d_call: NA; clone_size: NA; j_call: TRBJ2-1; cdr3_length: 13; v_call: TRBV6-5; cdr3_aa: CASSYRVGDEQFF; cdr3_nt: TGTGCCAGCAGTTACCGGGTCGGCGATGAGCAGTTCTTC
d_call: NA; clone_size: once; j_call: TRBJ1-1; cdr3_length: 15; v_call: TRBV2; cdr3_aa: CASSEYGGRDTEAFF; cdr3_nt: TGTGCCAGCAGTGAATACGGTGGCAGGGACACTGAAGCTTTCTTT
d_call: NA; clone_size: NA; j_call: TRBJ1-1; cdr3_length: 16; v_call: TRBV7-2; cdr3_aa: CASSLVPRGMNTEAFF; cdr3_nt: TGTGCCAGCAGCTTAGTCCCGAGAGGCATGAACACTGAAGCTTTCTTT
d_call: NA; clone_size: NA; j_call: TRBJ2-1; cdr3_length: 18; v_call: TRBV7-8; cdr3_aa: CASSARIATSHSYNEQFF; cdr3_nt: TGTGCCAGCAGCGCGCGGATCGCGACTAGTCACTCCTACAATGAGCAGTTCTTC
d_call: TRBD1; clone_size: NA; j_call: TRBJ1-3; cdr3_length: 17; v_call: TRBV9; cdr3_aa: CASSVGGVQGAGNTIYF; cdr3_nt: TGTGCCAGCAGCGTAGGAGGGGTCCAGGGGGCTGGAAACACCATATATTTT
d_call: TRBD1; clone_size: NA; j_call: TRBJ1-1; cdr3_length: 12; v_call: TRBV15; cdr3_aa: CATSSRDRAMGF; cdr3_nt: TGTGCCACCAGCTCCCGGGACAGGGCCATGGGCTTT
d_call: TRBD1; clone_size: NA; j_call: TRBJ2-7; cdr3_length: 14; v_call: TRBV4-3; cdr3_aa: CASSLGQGTYEQYF; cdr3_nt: TGCGCCAGCAGCCTGGGACAGGGGACTTACGAGCAGTACTTC
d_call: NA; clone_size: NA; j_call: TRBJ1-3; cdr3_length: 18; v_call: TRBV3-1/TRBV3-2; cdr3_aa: CASSQDLPTVLGGNTIYF; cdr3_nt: TGTGCCAGCAGCCAAGATCTCCCGACTGTCCTAGGTGGAAACACCATATATTTT
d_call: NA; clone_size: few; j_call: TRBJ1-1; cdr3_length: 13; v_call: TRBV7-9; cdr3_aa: CASRYGANTEAFF; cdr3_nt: TGTGCCAGCAGGTATGGGGCGAACACTGAAGCTTTCTTT
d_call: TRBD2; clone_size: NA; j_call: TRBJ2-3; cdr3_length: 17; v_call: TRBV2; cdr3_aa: CASSELGTSGGADTQYF; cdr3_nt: TGTGCCAGCAGTGAACTTGGGACTAGCGGGGGGGCAGATACGCAGTATTTT
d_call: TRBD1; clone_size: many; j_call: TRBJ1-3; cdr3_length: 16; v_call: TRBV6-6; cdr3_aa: CASRMGQPDSGNTIYF; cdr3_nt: TGTGCCAGCAGAATGGGACAGCCTGACTCTGGAAACACCATATATTTT
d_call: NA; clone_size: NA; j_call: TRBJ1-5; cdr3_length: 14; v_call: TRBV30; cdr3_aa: CAWSVGSRGQPQHF; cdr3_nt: TGTGCCTGGAGTGTTGGATCGCGGGGGCAGCCCCAGCATTTT
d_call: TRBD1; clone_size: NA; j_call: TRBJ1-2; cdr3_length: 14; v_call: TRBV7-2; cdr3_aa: CASSKTGGENGYTF; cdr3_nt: TGTGCCAGCAGCAAAACAGGGGGCGAAAATGGCTACACCTTC
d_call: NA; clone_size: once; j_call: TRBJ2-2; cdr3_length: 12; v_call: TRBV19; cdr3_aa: CASSSRTGELFF; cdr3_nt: TGTGCCAGTAGTAGTCGCACCGGGGAGCTGTTTTTT
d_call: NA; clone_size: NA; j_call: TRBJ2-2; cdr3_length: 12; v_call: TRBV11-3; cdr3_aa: CASSLGHGELFF; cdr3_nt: TGTGCCAGCAGCTTAGGGCACGGGGAGCTGTTTTTT
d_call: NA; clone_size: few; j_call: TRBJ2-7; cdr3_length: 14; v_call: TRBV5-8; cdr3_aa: CASSLDPGAYEQYF; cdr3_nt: TGTGCCAGCAGCTTGGATCCAGGGGCCTACGAGCAGTACTTC
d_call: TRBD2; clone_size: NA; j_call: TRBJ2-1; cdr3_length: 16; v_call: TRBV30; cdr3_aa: CAWGPRSAGLAREQFF; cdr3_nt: TGTGCCTGGGGCCCAAGGTCTGCCGGACTAGCGAGAGAGCAGTTCTTC
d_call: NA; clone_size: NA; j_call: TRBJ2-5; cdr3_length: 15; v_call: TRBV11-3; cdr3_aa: CASSFRVREQETQYF; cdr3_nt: TGTGCCAGCAGCTTTAGGGTCAGGGAACAAGAGACCCAGTACTTC
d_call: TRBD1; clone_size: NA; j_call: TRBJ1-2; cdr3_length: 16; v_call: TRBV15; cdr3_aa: CATSNPQGEVDYGYTF; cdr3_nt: TGTGCCACCAGCAACCCACAGGGGGAAGTCGACTATGGCTACACCTTC
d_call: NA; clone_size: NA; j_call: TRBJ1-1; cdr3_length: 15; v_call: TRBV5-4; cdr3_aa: CASSLDGQSNTEAFF; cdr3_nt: TGTGCCAGCAGCTTGGATGGACAGTCGAACACTGAAGCTTTCTTT
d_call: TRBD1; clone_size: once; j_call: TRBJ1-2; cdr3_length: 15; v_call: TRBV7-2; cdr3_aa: CASSPKGATNYGYTF; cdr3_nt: TGTGCCAGCAGCCCGAAGGGGGCCACTAACTATGGCTACACCTTC
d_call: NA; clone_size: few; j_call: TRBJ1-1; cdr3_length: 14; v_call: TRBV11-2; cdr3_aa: CASSLNSIGSEAFF; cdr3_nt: TGTGCCAGCAGCTTAAATTCTATAGGGAGTGAAGCTTTCTTT
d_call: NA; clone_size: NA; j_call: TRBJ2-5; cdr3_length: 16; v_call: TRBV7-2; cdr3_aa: CASSLGPGLRGETQYF; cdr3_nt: TGTGCCAGCAGCTTAGGGCCAGGACTGAGGGGGGAGACCCAGTACTTC
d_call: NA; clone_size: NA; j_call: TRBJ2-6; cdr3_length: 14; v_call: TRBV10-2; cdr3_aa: CASSAGSGANVLTF; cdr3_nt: TGCGCCAGCAGTGCGGGGTCTGGGGCCAACGTCCTGACTTTC
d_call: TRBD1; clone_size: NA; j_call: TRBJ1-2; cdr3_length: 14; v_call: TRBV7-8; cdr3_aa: CASSLDRGNYGYTF; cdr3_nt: TGTGCCAGCAGCCTCGACAGGGGAAACTATGGCTACACCTTC
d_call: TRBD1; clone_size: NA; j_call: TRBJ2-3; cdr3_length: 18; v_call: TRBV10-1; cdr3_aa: CASSETRLQGSSTDTQYF; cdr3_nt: TGCGCCAGCAGTGAGACCCGATTACAGGGGTCTAGCACAGATACGCAGTATTTT
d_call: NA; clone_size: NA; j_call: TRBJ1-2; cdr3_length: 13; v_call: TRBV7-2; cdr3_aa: CASSLGGGFGYTF; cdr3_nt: TGTGCCAGCAGCTTAGGCGGGGGTTTTGGCTACACCTTC
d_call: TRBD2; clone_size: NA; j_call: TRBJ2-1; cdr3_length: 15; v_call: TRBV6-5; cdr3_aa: CASSTSGGTYNEQFF; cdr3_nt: TGTGCCAGCAGTACTAGCGGGGGGACCTACAATGAGCAGTTCTTC
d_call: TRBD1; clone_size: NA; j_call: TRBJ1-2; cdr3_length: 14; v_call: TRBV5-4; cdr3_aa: CASSLVGQGDGYTF; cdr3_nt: TGTGCCAGCAGCTTAGTAGGGCAGGGGGATGGCTACACCTTC
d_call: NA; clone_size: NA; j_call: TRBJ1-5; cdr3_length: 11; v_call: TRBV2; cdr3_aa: CASRGEQPQHF; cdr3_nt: TGTGCCAGCAGAGGGGAACAGCCCCAGCATTTT
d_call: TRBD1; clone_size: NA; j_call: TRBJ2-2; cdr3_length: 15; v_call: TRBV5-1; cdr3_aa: CASSRDSANTGELFF; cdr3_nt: TGCGCCAGCAGCCGGGACAGCGCGAACACCGGGGAGCTGTTTTTT
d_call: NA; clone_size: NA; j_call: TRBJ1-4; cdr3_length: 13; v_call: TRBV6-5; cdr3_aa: CASSYTGNEKLFF; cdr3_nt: TGTGCCAGCAGCTATACAGGGAATGAAAAACTGTTTTTT
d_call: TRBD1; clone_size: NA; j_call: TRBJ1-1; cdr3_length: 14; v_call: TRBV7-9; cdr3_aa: CASSVNRGSPEAFF; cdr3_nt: TGTGCCAGCAGCGTCAACAGGGGTTCCCCTGAAGCTTTCTTT
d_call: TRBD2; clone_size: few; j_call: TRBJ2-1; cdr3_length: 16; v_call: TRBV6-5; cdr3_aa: CASSYRGVPTYNEQFF; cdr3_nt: TGTGCCAGCAGTTACCGGGGGGTACCTACCTACAATGAGCAGTTCTTC
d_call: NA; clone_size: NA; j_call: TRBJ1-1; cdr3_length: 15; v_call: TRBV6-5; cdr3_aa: CASSHRAGVNTEAFF; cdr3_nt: TGTGCCAGCAGCCACAGGGCCGGGGTGAACACTGAAGCTTTCTTT
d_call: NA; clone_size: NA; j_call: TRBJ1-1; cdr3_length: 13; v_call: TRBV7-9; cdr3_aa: CASSLQGITEAFF; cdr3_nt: TGTGCCAGCAGCTTACAGGGCATCACTGAAGCTTTCTTT
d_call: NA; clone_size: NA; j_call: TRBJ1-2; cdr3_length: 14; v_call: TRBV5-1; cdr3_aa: CASSLAGISYGYTF; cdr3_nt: TGCGCCAGCAGCTTGGCCGGGATCAGTTATGGCTACACCTTC
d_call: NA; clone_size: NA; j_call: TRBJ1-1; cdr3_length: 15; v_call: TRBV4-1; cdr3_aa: CASNPSWGVQTEAFF; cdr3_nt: TGCGCCAGTAATCCTAGTTGGGGGGTACAAACTGAAGCTTTCTTT
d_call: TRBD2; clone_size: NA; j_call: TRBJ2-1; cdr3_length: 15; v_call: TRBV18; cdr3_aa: CASSVWGLALDEQFF; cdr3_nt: TGTGCCAGCTCAGTTTGGGGACTAGCTTTGGATGAGCAGTTCTTC
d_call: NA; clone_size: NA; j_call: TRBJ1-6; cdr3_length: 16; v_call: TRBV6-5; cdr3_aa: CASSYGGALYNSPLHF; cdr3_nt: TGTGCCAGCAGTTACGGAGGGGCTCTTTATAATTCACCCCTCCACTTT
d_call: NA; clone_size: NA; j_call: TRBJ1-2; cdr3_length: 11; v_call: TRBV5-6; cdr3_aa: CASSFGRDYTF; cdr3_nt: TGTGCCAGCAGCTTTGGACGGGACTACACCTTC
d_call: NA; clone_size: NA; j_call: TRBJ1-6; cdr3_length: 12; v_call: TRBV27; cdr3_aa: CASTRGGSPLHF; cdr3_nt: TGTGCCAGTACACGGGGTGGTTCACCCCTCCACTTT
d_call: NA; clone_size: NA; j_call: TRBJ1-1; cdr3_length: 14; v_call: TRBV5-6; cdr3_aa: CASSLGGLLAEAFF; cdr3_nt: TGTGCCAGCAGCTTGGGCGGCCTTCTGGCTGAAGCTTTCTTT
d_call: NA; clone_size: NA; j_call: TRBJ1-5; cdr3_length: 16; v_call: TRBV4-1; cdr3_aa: CASSQVGTQQHQPQHF; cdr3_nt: TGCGCCAGCAGCCAAGTGGGGACACAGCAACATCAGCCCCAGCATTTT
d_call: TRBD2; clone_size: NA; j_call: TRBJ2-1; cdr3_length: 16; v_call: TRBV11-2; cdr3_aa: CASSLGTGTSMVEQFF; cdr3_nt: TGTGCCAGCAGCTTAGGGACCGGGACTAGTATGGTTGAGCAGTTCTTC
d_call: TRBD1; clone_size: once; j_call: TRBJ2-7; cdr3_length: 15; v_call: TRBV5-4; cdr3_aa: CASSSTTTGAAEQYF; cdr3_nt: TGTGCCAGCAGCTCTACGACGACAGGGGCGGCCGAGCAGTACTTC
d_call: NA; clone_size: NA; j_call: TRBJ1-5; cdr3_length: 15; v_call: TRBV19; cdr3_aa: CASSIVVNSNQPQHF; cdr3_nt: TGTGCCAGTAGTATAGTCGTAAATAGCAATCAGCCCCAGCATTTT
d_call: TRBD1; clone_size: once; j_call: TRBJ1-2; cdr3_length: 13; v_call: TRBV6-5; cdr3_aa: CASSLDRADGYTF; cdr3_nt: TGTGCCAGCAGCCTGGACAGGGCTGACGGCTACACCTTC
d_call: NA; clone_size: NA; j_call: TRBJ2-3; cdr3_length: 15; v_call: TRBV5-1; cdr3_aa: CASSFQALGTDTQYF; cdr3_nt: TGCGCCAGCAGCTTCCAGGCATTGGGCACAGATACGCAGTATTTT
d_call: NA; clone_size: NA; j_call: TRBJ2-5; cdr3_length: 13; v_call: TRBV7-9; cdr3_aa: CASSPPSQETQYF; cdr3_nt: TGTGCCAGCAGCCCTCCGAGCCAAGAGACCCAGTACTTC
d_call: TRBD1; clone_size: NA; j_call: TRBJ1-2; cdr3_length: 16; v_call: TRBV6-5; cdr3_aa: CASSYDAGGLGYGYTF; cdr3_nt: TGTGCCAGCAGTTACGACGCAGGGGGCCTAGGCTATGGCTACACCTTC
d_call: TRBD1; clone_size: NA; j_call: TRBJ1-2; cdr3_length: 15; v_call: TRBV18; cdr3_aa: CASSAGPGQGYGYTF; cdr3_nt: TGTGCCAGCTCAGCAGGCCCGGGACAGGGATATGGCTACACCTTC
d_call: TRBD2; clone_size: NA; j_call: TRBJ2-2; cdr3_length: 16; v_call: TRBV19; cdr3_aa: CASSIRAGANTGELFF; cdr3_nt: TGTGCCAGTAGTATAAGGGCGGGGGCGAACACCGGGGAGCTGTTTTTT
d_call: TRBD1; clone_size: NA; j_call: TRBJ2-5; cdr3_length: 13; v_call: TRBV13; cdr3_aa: CATSGQESETQYF; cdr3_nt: TGTGCCACCTCAGGACAGGAAAGCGAGACCCAGTACTTC
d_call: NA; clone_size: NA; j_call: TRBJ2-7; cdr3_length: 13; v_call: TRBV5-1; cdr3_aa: CASSRRGRDEQYF; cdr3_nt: TGCGCCAGCAGCCGACGGGGTCGGGACGAGCAGTACTTC
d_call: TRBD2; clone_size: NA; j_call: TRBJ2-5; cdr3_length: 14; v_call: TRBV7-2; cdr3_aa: CASSSPASGVGQYF; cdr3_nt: TGTGCCAGCAGCTCCCCGGCTAGCGGGGTGGGCCAGTACTTC
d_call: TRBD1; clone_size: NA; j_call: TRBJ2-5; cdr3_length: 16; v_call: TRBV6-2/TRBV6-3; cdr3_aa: CASSSQPGQGTETQYF; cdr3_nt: TGTGCCAGCAGTTCCCAGCCGGGACAGGGGACAGAGACCCAGTACTTC
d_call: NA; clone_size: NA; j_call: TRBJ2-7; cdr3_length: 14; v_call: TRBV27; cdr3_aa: CASSLGRGPYEQYF; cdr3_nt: TGTGCCAGCAGTTTAGGCCGGGGTCCCTACGAGCAGTACTTC
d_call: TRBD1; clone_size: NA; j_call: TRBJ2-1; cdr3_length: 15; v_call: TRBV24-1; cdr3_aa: CATSRTGMPYNEQFF; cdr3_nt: TGTGCCACCAGTCGGACAGGGATGCCCTACAATGAGCAGTTCTTC